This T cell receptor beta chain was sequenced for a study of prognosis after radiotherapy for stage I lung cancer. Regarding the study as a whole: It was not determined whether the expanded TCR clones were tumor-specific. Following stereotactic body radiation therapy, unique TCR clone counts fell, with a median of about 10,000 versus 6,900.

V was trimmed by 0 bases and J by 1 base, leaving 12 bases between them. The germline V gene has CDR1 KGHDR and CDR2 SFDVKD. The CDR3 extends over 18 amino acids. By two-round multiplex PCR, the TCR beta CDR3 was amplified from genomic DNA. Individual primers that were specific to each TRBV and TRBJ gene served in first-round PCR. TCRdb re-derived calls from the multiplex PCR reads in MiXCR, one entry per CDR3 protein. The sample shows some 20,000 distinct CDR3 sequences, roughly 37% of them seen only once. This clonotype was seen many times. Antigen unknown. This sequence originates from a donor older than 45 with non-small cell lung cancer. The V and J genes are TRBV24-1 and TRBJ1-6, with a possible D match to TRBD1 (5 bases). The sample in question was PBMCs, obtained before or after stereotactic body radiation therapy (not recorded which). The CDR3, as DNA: TGTGCCACCAGTGATTTGAGGGCAGGGCAATCCTATAATTCACCCCTCCACTTT. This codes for CATSDLRAGQSYNSPLHF.